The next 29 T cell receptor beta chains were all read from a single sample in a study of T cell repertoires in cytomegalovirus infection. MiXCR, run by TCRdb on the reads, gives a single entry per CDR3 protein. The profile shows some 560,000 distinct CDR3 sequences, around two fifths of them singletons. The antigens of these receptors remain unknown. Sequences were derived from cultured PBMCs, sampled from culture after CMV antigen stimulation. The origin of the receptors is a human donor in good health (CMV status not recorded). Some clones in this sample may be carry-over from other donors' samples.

Written as DNA, the CDR3 is TGTGCCAGTAGTACAGGGACGAGGGAGCAGTACTTC. Translating gives CASSTGTREQYF. The chain employs TRBV19 and TRBJ2-7; D assignment may be TRBD1 or TRBD2 (5 bases each). Germline V CDR1 and CDR2: LNHDA, SQIVND (reference sequence). Trimming left V 4 bases short and J 7 bases short, with 11 bases between. CDR3 length: 12 residues. The full variable domain, completed using reference TRBV19 and TRBJ2-7, is DGGITQSPKYLFRKEGQNVTLSCEQNLNHDAMYWYRQDPGQGLRLIYYSQIVNDFQKGDIAEGYSVSREKKESFPLTVTSAQKNPTAFYLCASSTGTREQYFGPGTRLTVT.

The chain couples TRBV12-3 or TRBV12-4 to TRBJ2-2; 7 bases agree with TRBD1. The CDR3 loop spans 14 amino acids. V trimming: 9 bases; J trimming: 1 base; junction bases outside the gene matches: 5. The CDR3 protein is CASADRRNTGELFF. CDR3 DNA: TGTGCCAGTGCGGACAGGAGGAACACCGGGGAGCTGTTTTTT.

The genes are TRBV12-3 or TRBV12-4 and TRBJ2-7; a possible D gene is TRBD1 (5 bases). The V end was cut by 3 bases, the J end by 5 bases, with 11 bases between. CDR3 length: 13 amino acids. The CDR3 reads CASSFGPGNEQYF. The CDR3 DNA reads TGTGCCAGCAGTTTTGGGCCAGGGAACGAGCAGTACTTC.

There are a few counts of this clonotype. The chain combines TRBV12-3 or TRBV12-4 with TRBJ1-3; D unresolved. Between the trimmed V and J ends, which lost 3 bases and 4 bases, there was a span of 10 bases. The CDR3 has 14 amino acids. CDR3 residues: CASSLWGGGNTIYF. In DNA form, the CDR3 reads TGTGCCAGCAGTTTGTGGGGTGGCGGAAACACCATATATTTT.

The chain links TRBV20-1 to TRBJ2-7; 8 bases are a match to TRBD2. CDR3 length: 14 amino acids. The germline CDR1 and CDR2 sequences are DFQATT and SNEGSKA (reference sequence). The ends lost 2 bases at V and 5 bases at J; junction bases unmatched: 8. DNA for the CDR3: TGCAGTGCTAGATTGGCGGGGGGTCGGGACGAGCAGTACTTC. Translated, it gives CSARLAGGRDEQYF.

CDR3 sequence reads: CASSLLRGRHSGNQPQHF. The CDR3 DNA follows: TGTGCCAGCAGCTTACTGCGCGGCCGCCACAGCGGGAATCAGCCCCAGCATTTT. This chain connects TRBV7-9 to TRBJ1-5; D ambiguous. V lost 2 bases to trimming and J lost 4 bases, with 21 bases between them. The CDR3 runs to 18 residues. Germline V gene data show CDR1 as SEHNR and CDR2 as FQNEAQ (reference sequence).

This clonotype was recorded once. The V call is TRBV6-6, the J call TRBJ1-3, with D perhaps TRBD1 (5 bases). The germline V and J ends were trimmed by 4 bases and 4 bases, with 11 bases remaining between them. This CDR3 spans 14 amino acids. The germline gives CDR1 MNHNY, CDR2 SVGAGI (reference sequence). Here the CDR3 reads CASSWDLGGNTIYF. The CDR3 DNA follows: TGTGCCAGCAGTTGGGACCTCGGAGGAAACACCATATATTTT.

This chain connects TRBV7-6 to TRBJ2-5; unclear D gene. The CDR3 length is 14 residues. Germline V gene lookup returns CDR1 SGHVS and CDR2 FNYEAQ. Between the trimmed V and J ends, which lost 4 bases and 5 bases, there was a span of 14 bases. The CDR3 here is CASSSRSREETQYF. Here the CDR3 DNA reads TGTGCCAGCAGCTCGCGGTCAAGAGAGGAGACCCAGTACTTC.

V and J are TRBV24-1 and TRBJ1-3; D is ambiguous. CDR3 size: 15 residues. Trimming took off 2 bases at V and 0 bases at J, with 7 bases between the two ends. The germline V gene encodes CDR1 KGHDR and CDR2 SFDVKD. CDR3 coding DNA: TGTGCCACCAGTGATTCCGCGAGCTCTGGAAACACCATATATTTT. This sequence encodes CATSDSASSGNTIYF.

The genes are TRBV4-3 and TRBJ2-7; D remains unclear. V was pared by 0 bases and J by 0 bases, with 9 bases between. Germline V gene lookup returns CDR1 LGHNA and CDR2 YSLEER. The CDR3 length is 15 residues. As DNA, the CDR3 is TGCGCCAGCAGCCAAGAGTGGAGCGCCTCCTACGAGCAGTACTTC. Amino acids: CASSQEWSASYEQYF.

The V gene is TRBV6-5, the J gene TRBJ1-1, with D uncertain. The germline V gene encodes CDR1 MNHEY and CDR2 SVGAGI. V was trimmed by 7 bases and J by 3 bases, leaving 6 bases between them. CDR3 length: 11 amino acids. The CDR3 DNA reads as TGTGCCAGCACCCGGGACACTGAAGCTTTCTTT. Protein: CASTRDTEAFF.

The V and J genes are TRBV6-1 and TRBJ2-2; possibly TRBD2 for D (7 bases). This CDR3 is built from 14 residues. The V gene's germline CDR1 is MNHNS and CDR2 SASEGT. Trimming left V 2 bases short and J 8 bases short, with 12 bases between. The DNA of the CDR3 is TGTGCCAGCAGTGAAAGGGGGGGCTCGGGGGAGCTGTTTTTT. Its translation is CASSERGGSGELFF.

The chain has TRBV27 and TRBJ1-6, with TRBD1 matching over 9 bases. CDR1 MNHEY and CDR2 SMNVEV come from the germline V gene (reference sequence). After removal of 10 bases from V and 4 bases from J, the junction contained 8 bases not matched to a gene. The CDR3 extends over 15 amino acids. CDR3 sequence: CATALGTGYNSPLHF. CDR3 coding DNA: TGTGCCACCGCTCTCGGGACAGGGTATAATTCACCCCTCCACTTT.

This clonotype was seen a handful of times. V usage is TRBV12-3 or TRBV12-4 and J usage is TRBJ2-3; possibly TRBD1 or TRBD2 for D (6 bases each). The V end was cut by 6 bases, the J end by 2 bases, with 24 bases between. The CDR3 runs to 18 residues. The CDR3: CASRFRGFGGPVTDTQYF. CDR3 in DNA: TGTGCCAGCAGGTTTAGGGGGTTCGGGGGCCCCGTCACAGATACGCAGTATTTT.

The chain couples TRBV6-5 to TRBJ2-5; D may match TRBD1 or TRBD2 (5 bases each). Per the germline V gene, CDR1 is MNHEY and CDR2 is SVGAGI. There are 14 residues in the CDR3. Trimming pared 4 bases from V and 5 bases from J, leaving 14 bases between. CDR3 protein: CASSFGTLGETQYF. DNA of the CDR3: TGTGCCAGCAGTTTCGGGACCCTGGGGGAGACCCAGTACTTC.

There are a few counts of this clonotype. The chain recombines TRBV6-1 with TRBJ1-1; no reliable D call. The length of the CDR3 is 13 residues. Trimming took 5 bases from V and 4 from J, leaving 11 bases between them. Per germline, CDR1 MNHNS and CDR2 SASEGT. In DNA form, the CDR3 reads TGTGCCAGCAGTCGGGTTTTAGCCACTGAAGCTTTCTTT. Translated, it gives CASSRVLATEAFF.

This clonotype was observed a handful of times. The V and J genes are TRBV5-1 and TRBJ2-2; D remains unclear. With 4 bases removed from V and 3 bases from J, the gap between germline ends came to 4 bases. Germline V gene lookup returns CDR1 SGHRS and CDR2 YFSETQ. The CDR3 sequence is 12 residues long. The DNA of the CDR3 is TGCGCCAGCAGCCAGGACACCGGGGAGCTGTTTTTT. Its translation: CASSQDTGELFF.

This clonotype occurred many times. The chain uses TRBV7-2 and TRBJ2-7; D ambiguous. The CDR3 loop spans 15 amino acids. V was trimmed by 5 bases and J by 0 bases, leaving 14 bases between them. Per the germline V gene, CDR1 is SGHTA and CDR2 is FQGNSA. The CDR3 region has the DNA TGTGCCAGCAGCCCCCGACCGGGCAGCTCCTACGAGCAGTACTTC. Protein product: CASSPRPGSSYEQYF.

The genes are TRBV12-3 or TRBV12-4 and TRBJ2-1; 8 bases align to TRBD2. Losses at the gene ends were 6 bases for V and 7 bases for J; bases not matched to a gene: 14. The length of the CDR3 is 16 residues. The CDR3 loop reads CASSPELAGGSNEQFF. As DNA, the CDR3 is TGTGCCAGCAGCCCGGAGTTGGCGGGAGGATCAAATGAGCAGTTCTTC.

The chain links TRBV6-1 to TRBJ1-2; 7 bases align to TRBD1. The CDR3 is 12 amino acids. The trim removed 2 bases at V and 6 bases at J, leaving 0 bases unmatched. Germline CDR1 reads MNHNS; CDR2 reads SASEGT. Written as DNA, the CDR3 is TGTGCCAGCAGTGAAACAGGGGATGGCTACACCTTC. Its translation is CASSETGDGYTF.

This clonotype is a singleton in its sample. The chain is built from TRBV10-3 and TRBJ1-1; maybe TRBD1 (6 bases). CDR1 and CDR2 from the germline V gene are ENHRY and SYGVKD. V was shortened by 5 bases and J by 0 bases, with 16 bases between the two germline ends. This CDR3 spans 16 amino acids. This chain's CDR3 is CAISRNAGEVNTEAFF. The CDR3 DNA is TGTGCCATCAGTCGAAACGCAGGGGAGGTGAACACTGAAGCTTTCTTT.

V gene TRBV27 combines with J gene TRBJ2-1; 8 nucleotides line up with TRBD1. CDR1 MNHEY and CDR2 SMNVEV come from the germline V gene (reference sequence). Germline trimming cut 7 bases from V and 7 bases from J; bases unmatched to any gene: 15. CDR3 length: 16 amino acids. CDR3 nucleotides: TGTGCCAGCACCTTAGGTGGGACAGGCCGTTTGAATGAGCAGTTCTTC. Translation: CASTLGGTGRLNEQFF.

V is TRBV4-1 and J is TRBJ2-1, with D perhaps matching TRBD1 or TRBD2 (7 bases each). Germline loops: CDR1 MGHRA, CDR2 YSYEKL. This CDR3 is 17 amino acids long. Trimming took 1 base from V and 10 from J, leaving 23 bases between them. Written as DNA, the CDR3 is TGCGCCAGCAGCCAAGTGGGGAGGGGCAGGGGGGCACGCGAGCAGTTCTTC. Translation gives CASSQVGRGRGAREQFF.

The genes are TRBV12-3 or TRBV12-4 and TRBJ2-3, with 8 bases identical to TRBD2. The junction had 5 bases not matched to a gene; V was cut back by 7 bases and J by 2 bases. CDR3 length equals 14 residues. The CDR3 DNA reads TGTGCCAGCAAGAGCGGGGGACTCACAGATACGCAGTATTTT. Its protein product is CASKSGGLTDTQYF.

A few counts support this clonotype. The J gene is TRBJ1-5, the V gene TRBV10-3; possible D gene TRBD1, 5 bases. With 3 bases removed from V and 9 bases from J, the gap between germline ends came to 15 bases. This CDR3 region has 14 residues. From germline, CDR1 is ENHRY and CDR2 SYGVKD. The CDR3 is CAISDRTGEGPQHF. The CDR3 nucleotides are TGTGCCATCAGTGATAGAACAGGCGAGGGGCCCCAGCATTTT.

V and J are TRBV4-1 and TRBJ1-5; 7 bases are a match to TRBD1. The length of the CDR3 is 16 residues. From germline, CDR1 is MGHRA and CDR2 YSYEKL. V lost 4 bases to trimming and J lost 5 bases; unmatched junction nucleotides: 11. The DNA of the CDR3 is TGCGCCAGCAGCCCTGACCAGGACAGGCCGGATCAGCCCCAGCATTTT. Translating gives CASSPDQDRPDQPQHF.

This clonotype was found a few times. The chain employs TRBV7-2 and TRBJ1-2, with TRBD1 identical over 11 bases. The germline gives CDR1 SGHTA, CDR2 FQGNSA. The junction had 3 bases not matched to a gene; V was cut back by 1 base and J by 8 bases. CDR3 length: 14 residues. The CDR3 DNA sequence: TGTGCCAGCAGCTTAGGGGGGACAGGGGGAGGCTACACCTTC. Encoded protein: CASSLGGTGGGYTF.

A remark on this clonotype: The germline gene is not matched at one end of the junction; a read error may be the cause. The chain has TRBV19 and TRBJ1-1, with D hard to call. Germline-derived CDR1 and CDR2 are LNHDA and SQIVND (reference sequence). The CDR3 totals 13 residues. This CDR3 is CASKEPMNSEAFF. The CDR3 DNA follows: TGTGCCAGTAAAGAGCCCATGAACAGTGAAGCTTTCTTT. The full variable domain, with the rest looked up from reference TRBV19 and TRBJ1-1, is DGGITQSPKYLFRKEGQNVTLSCEQNLNHDAMYWYRQDPGQGLRLIYYSQIVNDFQKGDIAEGYSVSREKKESFPLTVTSAQKNPTAFYLCASKEPMNSEAFFGQGTRLTVV.

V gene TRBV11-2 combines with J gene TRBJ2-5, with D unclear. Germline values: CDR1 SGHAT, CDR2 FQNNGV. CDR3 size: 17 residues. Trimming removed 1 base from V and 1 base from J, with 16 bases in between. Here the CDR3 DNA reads TGTGCCAGCAGCTTAGGCCCCTATGGGGTTTTCCAAGAGACCCAGTACTTC. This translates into CASSLGPYGVFQETQYF.